A single sample gave rise to the 4 T cell receptor beta chains below, sequenced in a study of blood T cell repertoires in COVID-19. Measured with immunoSEQ multiplex PCR; TCRdb has only the in-frame clones, and not every one. The profile covers 35,000 or so clones, with 90% appearing a single time and 4.5% to 5.5% taken by the ten largest. The sample comprised peripheral blood. These receptor sequences come from a human donor in a cohort sampled during active COVID-19.

The V and J genes are TRBV7-9 and TRBJ2-5; D call uncertain. CDR1 and CDR2 from the germline V gene are SEHNR and FQNEAQ (reference sequence). The ends were cut back, 0 bases at V and 0 bases at J, with 5 bases in the middle. This CDR3 is 14 amino acids long. In DNA, the CDR3 is TGTGCCAGCAGCTTAGCTCAGAACCAAGAGACCCAGTACTTC. Amino acid sequence: CASSLAQNQETQYF.

V and J are TRBV9 and TRBJ1-6; weak D call: TRBD1 (5 bases). Germline lookup yields CDR1 SGDLS and CDR2 YYNGEE. Between the trimmed V and J ends, which lost 3 bases and 7 bases, there was a span of 23 bases. The CDR3 sequence is 18 residues long. CDR3 sequence: CASSANAGPFGANSPLHF. The CDR3 DNA is TGTGCCAGCAGCGCGAATGCGGGGCCTTTCGGGGCAAATTCACCCCTCCACTTT. Complete variable domain (other parts from reference TRBV9 and TRBJ1-6): DSGVTQTPKHLITATGQRVTLRCSPRSGDLSVYWYQQSLDQGLQFLIQYYNGEERAKGNILERFSAQQFPDLHSELNLSSLELGDSALYFCASSANAGPFGANSPLHFGNGTRLTVT.

The rearrangement links TRBV19 to TRBJ2-5; the match to TRBD1 covers 9 bases. The CDR3 loop spans 15 amino acids. Germline trimming cut 4 bases from V and 5 bases from J; bases unmatched to any gene: 8. The germline gives CDR1 LNHDA, CDR2 SQIVND (reference sequence). CDR3 loop: CASSTRTGETETQYF. In DNA form, the CDR3 reads TGTGCCAGTAGTACTCGGACAGGGGAAACGGAGACCCAGTACTTC.

This clone is a singleton in its sample. The V gene is TRBV5-1, the J gene TRBJ2-2; 9 bases agree with TRBD2. The CDR3 spans 14 residues. J lost 2 bases, V lost 9 bases, and 5 bases had no gene match. Germline V gene lookup returns CDR1 SGHRS and CDR2 YFSETQ. The CDR3 coding sequence is TGCGCCACTCGGACTAGCGCCAACACCGGGGAGCTGTTTTTT. As protein: CATRTSANTGELFF.